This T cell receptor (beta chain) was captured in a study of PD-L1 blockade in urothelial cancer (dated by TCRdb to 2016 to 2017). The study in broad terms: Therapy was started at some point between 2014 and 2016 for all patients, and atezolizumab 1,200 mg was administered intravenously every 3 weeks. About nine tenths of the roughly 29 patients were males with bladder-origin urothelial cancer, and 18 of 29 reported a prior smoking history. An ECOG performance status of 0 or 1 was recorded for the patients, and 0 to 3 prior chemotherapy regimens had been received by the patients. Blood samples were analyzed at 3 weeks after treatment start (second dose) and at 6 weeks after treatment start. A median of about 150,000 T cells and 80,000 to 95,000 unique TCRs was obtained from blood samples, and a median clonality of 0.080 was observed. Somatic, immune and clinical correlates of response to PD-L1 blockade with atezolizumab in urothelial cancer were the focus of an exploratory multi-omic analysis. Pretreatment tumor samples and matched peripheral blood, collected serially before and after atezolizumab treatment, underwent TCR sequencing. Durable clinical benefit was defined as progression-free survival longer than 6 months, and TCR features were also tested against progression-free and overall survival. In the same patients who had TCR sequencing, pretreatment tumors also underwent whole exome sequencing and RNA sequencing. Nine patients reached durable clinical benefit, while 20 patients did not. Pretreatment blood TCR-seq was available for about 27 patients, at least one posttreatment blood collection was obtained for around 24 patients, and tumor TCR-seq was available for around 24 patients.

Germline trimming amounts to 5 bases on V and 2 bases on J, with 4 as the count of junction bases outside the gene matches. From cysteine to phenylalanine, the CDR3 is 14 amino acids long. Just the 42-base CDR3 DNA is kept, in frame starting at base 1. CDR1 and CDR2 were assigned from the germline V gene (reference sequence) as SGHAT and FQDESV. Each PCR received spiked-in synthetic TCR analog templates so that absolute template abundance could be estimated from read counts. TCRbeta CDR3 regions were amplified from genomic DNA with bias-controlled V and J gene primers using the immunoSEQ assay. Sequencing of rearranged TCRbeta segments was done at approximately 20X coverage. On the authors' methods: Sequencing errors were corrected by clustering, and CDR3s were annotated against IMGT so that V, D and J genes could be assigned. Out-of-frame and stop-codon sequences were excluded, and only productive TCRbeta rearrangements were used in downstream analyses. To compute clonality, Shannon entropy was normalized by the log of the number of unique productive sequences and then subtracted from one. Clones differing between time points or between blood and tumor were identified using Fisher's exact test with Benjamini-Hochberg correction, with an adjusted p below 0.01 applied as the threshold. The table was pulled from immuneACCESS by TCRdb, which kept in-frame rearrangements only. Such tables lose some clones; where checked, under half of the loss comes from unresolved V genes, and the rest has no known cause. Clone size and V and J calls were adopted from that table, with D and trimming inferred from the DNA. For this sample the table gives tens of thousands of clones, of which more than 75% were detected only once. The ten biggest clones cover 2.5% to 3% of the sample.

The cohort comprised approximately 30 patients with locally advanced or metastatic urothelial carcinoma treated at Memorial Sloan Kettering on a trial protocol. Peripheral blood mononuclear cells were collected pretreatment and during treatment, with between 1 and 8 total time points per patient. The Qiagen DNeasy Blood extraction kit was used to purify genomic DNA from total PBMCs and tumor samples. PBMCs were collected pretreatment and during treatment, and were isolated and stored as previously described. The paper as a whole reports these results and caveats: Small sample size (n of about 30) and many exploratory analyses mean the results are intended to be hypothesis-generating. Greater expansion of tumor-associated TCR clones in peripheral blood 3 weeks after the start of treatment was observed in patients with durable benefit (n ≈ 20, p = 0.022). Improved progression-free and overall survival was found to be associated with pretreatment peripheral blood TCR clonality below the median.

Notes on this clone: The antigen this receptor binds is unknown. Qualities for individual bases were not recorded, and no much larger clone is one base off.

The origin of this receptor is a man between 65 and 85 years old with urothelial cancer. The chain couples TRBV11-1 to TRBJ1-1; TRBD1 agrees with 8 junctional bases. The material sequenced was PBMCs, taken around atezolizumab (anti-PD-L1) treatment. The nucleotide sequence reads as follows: TGTGCCAGCAGCCGGGACAGGTTAAACACTGAAGCTTTCTTT. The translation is CASSRDRLNTEAFF. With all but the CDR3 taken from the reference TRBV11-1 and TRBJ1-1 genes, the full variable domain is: EAEVAQSPRYKITEKSQAVAFWCDPISGHATLYWYRQILGQGPELLVQFQDESVVDDSQLPKDRFSAERLKGVDSTLKIQPAELGDSAMYLCASSRDRLNTEAFFGQGTRLTVV.